This entry is about one T cell receptor beta chain. What it binds is unknown. J lost 4 bases, V lost 1 base, and 5 bases had no gene match. From germline, CDR1 is LNHNV and CDR2 YYDKDF (reference sequence). The CDR3 runs to 16 residues. The data stem from a study of cytomegalovirus exposure and HLA in healthy donors. Study results and limitations: Investigators reported more than 150 TCR beta chains as tied to cytomegalovirus.

Clones were sequenced by immunoSEQ multiplex PCR, and TCRdb holds only the in-frame ones, with some missing. The top ten hold roughly 2.8% of the sample, which has roughly 200,000 clones, 84% seen once. The sequence was collected from a woman aged 18 to 35 in good health and CMV-seropositive. Sequenced material: PBMCs. V usage is TRBV15 and J usage is TRBJ1-4; TRBD1 agrees at 8 bases. Written as DNA, the CDR3 is TGTGCCACCAGCAGAGTCCCGGGACAGGTTAATGAAAAACTGTTTTTT. It translates to CATSRVPGQVNEKLFF.